This T cell receptor (beta chain) was captured by sequencing in a study of post-analysis software for immune sequencing data. Study observations and caveats: Roughly 5 TRBV segments (TRBV5-6, TRBV5-1 and TRBV20-1 among them) occurred more frequently in patients than in controls.

A word on this clonotype: Its antigen remains unknown.

Germline V gene lookup returns CDR1 SGHRS and CDR2 YFSETQ. This CDR3 has 15 amino acids. J gave up 3 bases and V 8 bases, and 11 bases lay outside the gene matches. Sequencing libraries made from TCR beta cDNA carried unique molecular identifiers. TCRdb used MiXCR to reprocess the PCR reads, holding one entry per CDR3 protein. The sample includes hundreds of thousands of distinct CDR3 sequences, around 27% of them seen just once. Sequenced input: blood. The sequence came from a girl aged 10-17 years with multiple sclerosis. The chain joins TRBV5-1 to TRBJ2-1; 7 positions match TRBD2. CDR3: CASTLTTSRYNEQFF. The CDR3 nucleotides are TGCGCCAGTACCCTAACGACTAGCCGCTACAATGAGCAGTTCTTC.